The entry below gives a single TCR beta chain sequence along with its context. Its matching antigen is unknown. This entry belongs to a study of OX40 agonist ivuxolimab in advanced cancers. Whole-study context: Melanoma, hepatocellular carcinoma, head and neck or renal cell cancer occurred in dose-escalation patients. Having had anti-PD-1, anti-PD-L1 or anti-CTLA-4 therapy before was allowed, and over 35% had some. Study-level findings and limits: The antigen specificity of the peripheral T cells (those that were expanded) was not determined.

Blood draws occurred at baseline, cycle 4 day 1, and cycle 7 day 1. The repertoire was sequenced with immunoSEQ multiplex PCR; TCRdb's copy has only in-frame clones and lacks some. The sample has about 70,000 clones, 92% seen once. Trimming took off 8 bases at V and 8 bases at J, with 31 bases between the two ends. Germline V CDR1 and CDR2: MNHGY, SAAAGT. The CDR3 length is 18 residues. Sequenced material: CD4+ or CD8+ T cells sorted from blood, taken in a trial of the OX40 agonist ivuxolimab. This TCR was recovered from an adult with an advanced solid tumor such as melanoma, head and neck, liver or kidney cancer. The chain couples TRBV6-8 to TRBJ1-3; D not certain. CDR3 DNA: TGTGCCAGCCTTCCGCCCTTGTGTTTGTGTCTTAAGAAGGACACCATATATTTT. Its translation is CASLPPLCLCLKKDTIYF.